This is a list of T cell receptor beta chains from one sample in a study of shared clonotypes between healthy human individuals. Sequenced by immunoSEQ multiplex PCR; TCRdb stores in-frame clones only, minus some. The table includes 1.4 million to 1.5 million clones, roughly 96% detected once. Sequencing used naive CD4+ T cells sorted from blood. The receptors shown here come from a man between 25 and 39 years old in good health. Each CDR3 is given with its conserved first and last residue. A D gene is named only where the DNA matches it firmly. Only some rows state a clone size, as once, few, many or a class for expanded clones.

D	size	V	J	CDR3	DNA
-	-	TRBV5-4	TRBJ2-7	CASSRNGRGTYEQYF	TGTGCCAGCAGCCGGAACGGTCGGGGGACGTACGAGCAGTACTTC
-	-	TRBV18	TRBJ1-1	CASSPNTEAFF	TGTGCCAGCTCGCCGAACACTGAAGCTTTCTTT
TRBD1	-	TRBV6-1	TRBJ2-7	CASSEEGTGIYEQYF	TGTGCCAGCAGTGAGGAGGGGACAGGGATATACGAGCAGTACTTC
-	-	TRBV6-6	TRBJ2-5	CASSSSQWGETQYF	TGTGCCAGCAGTAGCTCACAGTGGGGAGAGACCCAGTACTTC
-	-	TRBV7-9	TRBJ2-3	CASSLRGEVITDTQYF	TGTGCCAGCAGCTTACGAGGAGAAGTAATCACAGATACGCAGTATTTT
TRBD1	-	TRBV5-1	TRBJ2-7	CASSPDRASEQYF	TGCGCCAGCAGCCCTGACAGGGCTTCGGAGCAGTACTTC
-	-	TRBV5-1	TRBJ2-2	CASSFDTDTGELFF	TGCGCCAGCAGCTTTGATACAGACACCGGGGAGCTGTTTTTT
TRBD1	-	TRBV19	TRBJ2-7	CASSPGGVEQYF	TGTGCCAGTAGCCCAGGGGGAGTCGAGCAGTACTTC
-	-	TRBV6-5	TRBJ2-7	CASSYSEISYEQYF	TGTGCCAGCAGTTACTCAGAAATCTCCTACGAGCAGTACTTC
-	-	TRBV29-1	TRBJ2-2	CSVYGPANTGELFF	TGCAGCGTGTACGGTCCGGCGAACACCGGGGAGCTGTTTTTT
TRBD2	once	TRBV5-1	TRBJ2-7	CASSSGLADEQYF	TGCGCCAGCAGCTCGGGACTAGCAGACGAGCAGTACTTC
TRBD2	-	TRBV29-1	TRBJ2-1	CSVGALAGVPYNEQFF	TGCAGCGTCGGGGCCCTGGCGGGAGTTCCCTACAATGAGCAGTTCTTC
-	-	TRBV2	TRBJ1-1	CASQDANTEAFF	TGTGCCAGCCAGGATGCGAACACTGAAGCTTTCTTT
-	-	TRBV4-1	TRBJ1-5	CASSRDVGRSNQPQHF	TGCGCCAGCAGCCGAGATGTGGGACGTAGCAATCAGCCCCAGCATTTT
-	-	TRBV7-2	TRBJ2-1	CASSLRGGSYNEQFF	TGTGCCAGCAGCTTACGGGGCGGCTCCTACAATGAGCAGTTCTTC
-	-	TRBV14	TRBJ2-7	CASSPLGSGEYEQYF	TGTGCCAGCAGCCCCCTCGGGTCAGGAGAGTACGAGCAGTACTTC
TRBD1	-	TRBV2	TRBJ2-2	CASSTPRQGNANTGELFF	TGTGCCAGCTCGACTCCCAGACAGGGAAACGCGAACACCGGGGAGCTGTTTTTT
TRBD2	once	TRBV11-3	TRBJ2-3	CASSLGPPLAGGTDTQYF	TGTGCCAGCAGCTTAGGCCCCCCTCTAGCGGGAGGGACAGATACGCAGTATTTT
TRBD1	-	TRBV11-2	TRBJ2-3	CASSLDATGWADTQYF	TGTGCCAGCAGCTTAGATGCGACAGGGTGGGCAGATACGCAGTATTTT
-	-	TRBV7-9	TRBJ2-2	CASRGTGRAGELFF	TGTGCCAGCAGGGGAACAGGGAGGGCCGGGGAGCTGTTTTTT
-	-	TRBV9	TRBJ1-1	CASSVDPTGPLNTEAFF	TGTGCCAGCAGCGTAGACCCTACCGGACCGTTGAACACTGAAGCTTTCTTT
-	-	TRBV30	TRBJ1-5	CAWGPGGNQPQHF	TGTGCCTGGGGGCCTGGGGGGAATCAGCCCCAGCATTTT
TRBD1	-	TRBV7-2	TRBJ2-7	CASSFEPQGAREQYF	TGTGCCAGCAGCTTCGAGCCCCAGGGGGCTCGCGAGCAGTACTTC
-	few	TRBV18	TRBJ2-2	CASSPMIGVSAGELFF	TGTGCCAGCTCACCAATGATTGGTGTATCGGCCGGGGAGCTGTTTTTT
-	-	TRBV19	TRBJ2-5	CASSVSRDQETQYF	TGTGCCAGTAGTGTGTCCAGGGATCAAGAGACCCAGTACTTC
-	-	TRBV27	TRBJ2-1	CATRDRLPYNEQFF	TGTGCCACCCGTGACAGGCTTCCCTACAATGAGCAGTTCTTC
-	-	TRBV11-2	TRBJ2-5	CASSLSETQYF	TGTGCCAGCAGCCTGTCCGAGACCCAGTACTTC
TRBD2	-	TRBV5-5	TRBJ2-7	CASSLGLAFGYEQYF	TGTGCCAGCAGCTTGGGACTAGCTTTCGGCTACGAGCAGTACTTC
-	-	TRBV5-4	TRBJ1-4	CASSLGAEKLFF	TGTGCCAGCAGCTTGGGTGCTGAAAAACTGTTTTTT
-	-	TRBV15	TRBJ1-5	CATSIGGTNQPQHF	TGTGCCACCAGCATAGGGGGGACCAATCAGCCCCAGCATTTT
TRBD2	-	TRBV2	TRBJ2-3	CASSEVRLAGTDTQYF	TGTGCCAGCAGTGAAGTTCGACTAGCGGGAACAGATACGCAGTATTTT
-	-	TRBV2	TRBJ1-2	CASSESIGGYTF	TGTGCCAGCTCAGAATCGATCGGCGGCTACACCTTC
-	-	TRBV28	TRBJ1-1	CASSLHAKNTEAFF	TGTGCCAGCAGTTTACACGCAAAGAACACTGAAGCTTTCTTT
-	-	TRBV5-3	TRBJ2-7	CARSFTSNLCFYEQYF	TGTGCCAGAAGCTTCACTAGTAACCTTTGTTTTTACGAGCAGTACTTC
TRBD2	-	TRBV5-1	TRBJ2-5	CASSAGLAGGQETQYF	TGCGCCAGCAGCGCTGGACTAGCGGGAGGGCAAGAGACCCAGTACTTC
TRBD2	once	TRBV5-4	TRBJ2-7	CASSLGGGRPNEQYF	TGTGCCAGCAGCTTGGGCGGGGGGCGACCTAATGAGCAGTACTTC
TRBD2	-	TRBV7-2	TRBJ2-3	CASSLGTSGLSSTDTQYF	TGTGCCAGCAGCTTGGGGACTAGCGGGTTGTCTAGCACAGATACGCAGTATTTT
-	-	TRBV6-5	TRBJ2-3	CASSYSGTTDTQYF	TGTGCCAGCAGTTACTCGGGAACTACAGATACGCAGTATTTT
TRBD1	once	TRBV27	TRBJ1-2	CASSHITGGAGGDTF	TGTGCCAGCAGTCACATTACAGGGGGCGCGGGGGGCGACACCTTC
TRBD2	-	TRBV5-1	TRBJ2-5	CASSLGTSGSLETQYF	TGCGCCAGCAGCTTGGGGACTAGCGGGAGTCTGGAGACCCAGTACTTC
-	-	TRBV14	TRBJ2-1	CASSQDLGAGEQFF	TGTGCCAGCAGCCAAGATCTTGGGGCGGGTGAGCAGTTCTTC
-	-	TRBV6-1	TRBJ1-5	CASSAGGNQPQHF	TGTGCCAGCAGTGCTGGTGGCAATCAGCCCCAGCATTTT
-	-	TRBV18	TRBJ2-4	CASSTTGPENIQYF	TGTGCCAGCTCAACAACAGGGCCCGAAAACATTCAGTACTTC
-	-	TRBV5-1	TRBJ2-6	CASSFRDSRAISGANVLTF	TGCGCCAGCAGCTTCAGAGATTCCCGCGCAATCTCTGGGGCCAACGTCCTGACTTTC
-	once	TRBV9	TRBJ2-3	CASSPDYSTDTQYF	TGTGCCAGCAGCCCGGACTATAGCACAGATACGCAGTATTTT
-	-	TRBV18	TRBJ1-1	CASSPRIAGNTEAFF	TGTGCCAGCTCACCACGTATCGCCGGTAACACTGAAGCTTTCTTT
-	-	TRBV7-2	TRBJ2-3	CASSLDYWRTDTQYF	TGTGCCAGCAGTCTAGACTACTGGAGGACAGATACGCAGTATTTT
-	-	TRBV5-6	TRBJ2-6	CASSLAGDTSGANVLTF	TGTGCCAGCAGCTTGGCCGGGGACACCTCTGGGGCCAACGTCCTGACTTTC
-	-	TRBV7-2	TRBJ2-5	CASSIPLEGRETQYF	TGTGCCAGCAGCATTCCACTAGAGGGGAGGGAGACCCAGTACTTC
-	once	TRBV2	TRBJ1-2	CASSEGRTEQGTLYGYTF	TGTGCCAGCAGTGAAGGGCGGACAGAACAGGGAACGCTCTATGGCTACACCTTC
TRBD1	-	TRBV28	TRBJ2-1	CASSRTGASSYNEQFF	TGTGCCAGCAGCCGGACAGGGGCGAGCTCCTACAATGAGCAGTTCTTC
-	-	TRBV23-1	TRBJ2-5	CASSQKSGEEIQETQYF	TGCGCCAGCAGTCAAAAGTCAGGGGAGGAAATCCAAGAGACCCAGTACTTC
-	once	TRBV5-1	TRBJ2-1	CASSLESSYNEQFF	TGCGCCAGCAGCTTGGAAAGCTCCTACAATGAGCAGTTCTTC
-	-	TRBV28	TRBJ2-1	CASNGPNEQFF	TGTGCCAGCAACGGGCCTAATGAGCAGTTCTTC